The 3 T cell receptor beta chains reported below all come from one sample, sequenced in a study of blood T cell repertoires in COVID-19. Clones were sequenced by immunoSEQ multiplex PCR, and TCRdb holds only the in-frame ones, with some missing. The sample has some 140,000 clones, about 90% seen once. Specimen: peripheral blood. The origin of the receptors is a middle-aged man with active COVID-19.

This chain links TRBV7-2 with TRBJ2-7; D may be TRBD1 (6 bases). CDR1 and CDR2 (germline): SGHTA, FQGNSA. The CDR3 has 13 residues. Between the trimmed V and J ends, which lost 4 bases and 4 bases, there was a span of 11 bases. CDR3 loop: CASSSTGLYEQYF. CDR3 sequence (DNA): TGTGCCAGCAGCTCCACAGGGCTTTACGAGCAGTACTTC.

The CDR3 here is CASSSPWGAGEYEQYF. CDR3 coding DNA: TGTGCCAGCAGCTCACCATGGGGAGCGGGGGAGTACGAGCAGTACTTC. The chain uses TRBV7-8 and TRBJ2-7; 8 bases map to TRBD2. The V segment lost 4 bases and the J segment 4 bases; nucleotides outside the gene matches: 12. Per the germline V gene, CDR1 is SGHVS and CDR2 is FQNEAQ. This CDR3 has 16 amino acids.

This clone was picked up a small number of times. The V gene is TRBV30, the J gene TRBJ1-2; TRBD1 matches 7 bases. The CDR3 has 14 residues. Trimming removed 5 bases from V and 6 bases from J; junction bases left unmatched: 12. Germline values: CDR1 GTSNPN, CDR2 SVGIG (reference sequence). The CDR3 here is CAWVPLRQGHGYTF. CDR3 sequence (DNA): TGTGCCTGGGTACCGCTTCGACAGGGACATGGCTACACCTTC. The full variable domain, its missing parts supplied by reference TRBV30 and TRBJ1-2, is SQTIHQWPATLVQPVGSPLSLECTVEGTSNPNLYWYRQAAGRGLQLLFYSVGIGQISSEVPQNLSASRPQDRQFILSSKKLLLSDSGFYLCAWVPLRQGHGYTFGSGTRLTVV.